This T cell receptor beta chain was documented in a study of cytomegalovirus exposure and HLA in healthy donors. This clone has more than one count but fewer than ten. Its antigen is undetermined. Study-wide results and caveats: A later analysis reportedly found that, within productive TCRs, an Asian-associated ancestry cluster had fewer N-insertions than the mean observed across the roughly 730 donors. Researchers reported in a later analysis that a missense DCLRE1C variant was tied to TCR beta V- and J-gene trimming. Because they were indistinguishable, some V segments, including TRBV6-2 and TRBV6-3, were excluded.

This CDR3 has 15 residues. CDR1 and CDR2 (germline): SNHLY, FYNNEI. Trimming cost V 3 bases and J 4 bases; bases outside gene matches: 7. Primers: 60 Vbeta forward and 13 Jbeta reverse. Measured with immunoSEQ multiplex PCR; TCRdb has only the in-frame clones, and not every one. The sample yields tens of thousands of clones, around 70% seen once. Material for sequencing was PBMCs. The TCR was taken from a woman aged 30 to 39 in good health and CMV-seronegative. The chain combines TRBV2 with TRBJ1-2; 8 bases match TRBD1. The CDR3 DNA reads as TGTGCCAGCAGTGATCGTCAGGGGGCGGGCTATGGCTACACCTTC. This translates into CASSDRQGAGYGYTF.